A single sample gave rise to the 19 T cell receptor beta chains below, sequenced in a study of blood T cells in healthy people across ages (dated by TCRdb to between 2015 and 2016). Library creation used 5' RACE. These reads were obtained on an Illumina HiSeq 2500. A second roughly 7 to 12 cycle PCR used a sample-barcoded 5' primer and a J-beta primer mix. Through fastp at Q25 and MiXCR, TCRdb rebuilt clones from the public reads, retaining in-frame beta chains. A single entry per CDR3 protein holds the most common genes and DNA from its merged rows. The sample table lists roughly 700,000 distinct CDR3 sequences, about 30% of them with a count of one. The top ten constitute over 15% of the sample. The material sequenced was blood. The receptors originated from an elderly woman in good health. Donor details come from another sample of the same person, matched by shared clones.

On this clonotype: It may be a read error: a sequence one base away is much more abundant. The J gene is TRBJ2-5, the V gene TRBV7-9, with D possibly TRBD1 on 6 matching bases. Germline V gene sequence: CDR1 SEHNR, CDR2 FQNEAQ (reference sequence). CDR3 length: 15 amino acids. V was shortened by 5 bases and J by 12 bases, with 25 bases between the two germline ends. CDR3 coding DNA: TGTGCCAGCAGCCCCAGGGGACCCTCGGCTGAGGAGAAGTACTTC. Encoded protein: CASSPRGPSAEEKYF.

The chain uses TRBV12-3 or TRBV12-4 and TRBJ2-7, with D hard to call. V shed 3 bases and J shed 9 bases, with 15 bases lying between them. The CDR3 contains 13 residues. CDR3 sequence (DNA): TGTGCCAGCAGTTTTAACATGATCAGTGGGCAGTACTTC. This encodes CASSFNMISGQYF.

Comments on this clonotype: A clone one base away is much larger, so this may be a read error. Since no conserved phenylalanine or tryptophan closes the CDR3, a read error is the likely cause. This chain uses TRBV12-5 with TRBJ2-5, with TRBD1 identical over 7 bases. This CDR3 comprises 15 residues. Trimming at V came to 4 bases and at J to 2 bases, leaving 7 bases not matched to a gene. The germline V gene encodes CDR1 LGHNT and CDR2 FRNRAP. The CDR3 bases are TGTGCTAGTGGTTCGCTCTCAGGGGGACAAGAGACCCAGTACGTC. Amino acid sequence: CASGSLSGGQETQYV.

There are many counts of this clonotype. For the CDR3, the DNA is TGTGCCAGCAGCCCCTTCGGTCTAATACAGAATTCACCCCTCCACTTT. This sequence encodes CASSPFGLIQNSPLHF. The chain is built from TRBV3-1 and TRBJ1-6; D remains unclear. Trimming took 4 bases from V and 7 from J, leaving 17 bases between them. This CDR3 spans 16 amino acids. CDR1 LGHDT and CDR2 YNNKEL come from the germline V gene (reference sequence).

This chain connects TRBV4-1 to TRBJ2-4; D uncertain. The germline CDR1 and CDR2 sequences are MGHRA and YSYEKL. The CDR3 consists of 17 residues. Trimming cost V 1 base and J 5 bases, with 18 bases left between them. The CDR3 reads CASSQVTIQERENIQYF. The CDR3 DNA follows: TGCGCCAGCAGCCAAGTAACTATCCAAGAGAGAGAAAACATTCAGTACTTC.

This clonotype has a single count. A much larger clone differs from this one at a single base, so this may be a read error. The chain is built from TRBV6-5 and TRBJ1-2; D gene unclear. The CDR3 sequence is 13 residues long. Germline CDR1 reads MNHEY; CDR2 reads SVGAGI. CDR3 sequence reads: CASSYISNHGYTF. The CDR3 DNA follows: TGTGCCAGCAGTTACATCAGTAACCATGGCTACACCTTC.

The table lists this clonotype with a few counts. This could be a read error, since a much larger clone is one nucleotide away. The rearrangement joins TRBV7-9 to TRBJ2-7; D gene uncertain. There are 14 residues in the CDR3. The V gene's germline CDR1 is SEHNR and CDR2 FQNEAQ (reference sequence). Trimming took 5 bases from V and 5 from J, leaving 16 bases between them. The CDR3 DNA follows: TGTGCCAGCAGCCCCGGAACACGATCCCACGAGCAGTACTTC. Residues: CASSPGTRSHEQYF.

At least ten counts were recorded for this clonotype. This chain joins TRBV20-1 and TRBJ2-7; TRBD1 aligns across 11 bases. This CDR3 contains 15 residues. V trimming: 5 bases; J trimming: 0 bases; junction bases outside the gene matches: 6. Per germline, CDR1 DFQATT and CDR2 SNEGSKA (reference sequence). The DNA of the CDR3 is TGCAGTGCTCCGGACAGGGGGCAAGGCTCCTACGAGCAGTACTTC. Residues: CSAPDRGQGSYEQYF.

This clonotype was counted many times. The chain is built from TRBV5-1 and TRBJ2-5; 11 bases map to TRBD2. Germline lookup yields CDR1 SGHRS and CDR2 YFSETQ. This CDR3 region has 15 residues. V lost 3 bases and J lost 5; bases outside the gene matches: 6. Written as DNA, the CDR3 is TGCGCCAGCAGCTCTAGCGGGGGGCCGGGGGAGACCCAGTACTTC. Translated, it gives CASSSSGGPGETQYF.

Ten or more counts support this clonotype. V is TRBV9 and J is TRBJ2-3; 9 bases are shared with TRBD2. Germline assignment: CDR1 SGDLS and CDR2 YYNGEE. V lost 4 bases and J lost 13; bases outside the gene matches: 10. The CDR3 sequence is 13 residues long. CDR3 in amino acids: CASSPRPGGGEYF. CDR3 bases: TGTGCCAGCAGCCCCCGCCCCGGCGGGGGGGAGTATTTT.

The table lists this clonotype with many counts. As DNA, the CDR3 is TGTGCCAGCAGTTTCCGCGCGGGGGGTGGAGAGACCCAGTACTTC. Its protein is CASSFRAGGGETQYF. The chain joins TRBV12-3 or TRBV12-4 to TRBJ2-5, with 8 positions matching TRBD2. The junction had 7 bases not matched to a gene; V was cut back by 3 bases and J by 4 bases. The CDR3 totals 15 residues.

The chain has TRBV5-1 and TRBJ2-1, with TRBD2 matching 13 bases. CDR1 and CDR2 (germline): SGHRS, YFSETQ. V trimming: 7 bases; J trimming: 1 base; junction bases outside the gene matches: 2. The CDR3 is 15 amino acids. The CDR3, as DNA: TGCGCCAGCGGGACTAGCGGGATGTCCTACAATGAGCAGTTCTTC. This encodes CASGTSGMSYNEQFF.

V and J are TRBV5-6 and TRBJ2-2, with D possibly called TRBD1 or TRBD2 (6 bases each). Trimming took 4 bases from V and 6 from J, leaving 19 bases between them. The CDR3 runs 16 residues. In germline, CDR1 is SGHDT, CDR2 YYEEEE. The CDR3 coding sequence is TGTGCCAGCAGCCCGGAGGGGGAATTGTCGCCCGGGGAGCTGTTTTTT. It yields the protein CASSPEGELSPGELFF.

Concerning this clonotype itself: This may be a read error: a much more frequent sequence differs by one nucleotide. The chain has TRBV7-8 and TRBJ1-2, with 7 bases matching TRBD1. The germline CDR1 and CDR2 sequences are SGHVS and FQNEAQ. The CDR3 has 13 amino acids. CDR3: CASSLETGYGYIF. For the CDR3, the DNA is TGTGCCAGCAGCTTAGAGACAGGGTATGGCTACATCTTC. The variable domain in full, completed from reference TRBV7-8 and TRBJ1-2, reads GAGVSQSPRYKVAKRGQDVALRCDPISGHVSLFWYQQALGQGPEFLTYFQNEAQLDKSGLPSDRFFAERPEGSVSTLKIQRTQQEDSAVYLCASSLETGYGYIFGSGTRLTVV.

CDR3: CATRTGLNTGELFF. For the CDR3, the DNA is TGTGCCACCAGGACAGGGTTAAACACCGGGGAGCTGTTTTTT. The V and J genes are TRBV10-3 and TRBJ2-2; 8 positions agree with TRBD1. The V gene's germline CDR1 is ENHRY and CDR2 SYGVKD. Germline trimming cut 10 bases from V and 2 bases from J; bases unmatched to any gene: 6. The CDR3 spans 14 residues.

Details on this clonotype: A read error may account for a junction end that differs from germline. The chain employs TRBV5-1 and TRBJ2-4; D not certain. Per germline, CDR1 SGHRS and CDR2 YFSETQ. The length of the CDR3 is 14 residues. The CDR3 protein is CVSSWTQAKNIQYF. CDR3 in DNA: TGCGTCAGCAGCTGGACCCAGGCCAAAAACATTCAGTACTTC.

About this clonotype itself: A much more abundant neighbour one base away suggests this may be a read error. The chain uses TRBV7-3 and TRBJ2-1; D remains ambiguous. Germline V lookup: CDR1 SGHTA, CDR2 FQGTGA. The CDR3 runs to 15 residues. The CDR3 DNA is TGTGTCAGCAGCTTAAGTGTAGCTCGGAAAAGTGAGCAGTTCTTC. Translated, it gives CVSSLSVARKSEQFF.

As regards this clonotype: A read error is possible here, since a much larger clone lies one base away. This rearrangement joins TRBV5-1 to TRBJ2-3, with no clear D. This CDR3 contains 14 residues. Germline V gene lookup returns CDR1 SGHRS and CDR2 YFSETQ. The CDR3 sequence is CASRRLIGTDTQNF. As DNA, the CDR3 is TGCGCCAGCAGACGGTTAATCGGCACAGATACGCAGAATTTT.

V usage is TRBV20-1 and J usage is TRBJ2-1; a possible D gene is TRBD2 (5 bases). Germline assignment: CDR1 DFQATT and CDR2 SNEGSKA (reference sequence). The CDR3 sequence is 17 residues long. V lost 0 bases, J lost 0 bases, and 15 bases lay in between. The CDR3 DNA reads as TGCAGTGCTAGAGATCCCGGGTCGGGGAGCTCCTACAATGAGCAGTTCTTC. This translates into CSARDPGSGSSYNEQFF.